This T cell receptor (beta chain) appears in the sequencing data of a study of T-cell reconstitution after alpha-beta-depleted transplantation in children. Germline CDR1 SGHRS, CDR2 YFSETQ. Trimming shortened V by 4 bases and J by 2 bases, and 10 bases separated the two germline ends. This CDR3 is built from 14 residues. This clonotype was seen ten or more times. Its antigen remains unknown. Whole-study findings and limits: Once a year had passed after transplant, T-cell counts and diversity came mostly from newly produced T cells.

Unique molecular identifiers were incorporated when the TCRbeta library was constructed. MiXCR, run by TCRdb on the PCR reads, gives a single entry per CDR3 protein. The sample includes around 450,000 distinct CDR3 sequences, approximately 41% of them seen just once. This specimen consisted of PBMCs, obtained before TCRalphabeta/CD19-depleted stem cell transplant. J is TRBJ2-4 and V is TRBV5-1; the D gene is possibly TRBD2 (6 bases). The TCR was taken from a girl between 2 and 10 years old with aplastic anemia, due to receive a stem cell transplant. Written as DNA, the CDR3 is TGCGCCAGCAGCCCACTAGCTTCCAAAAACATTCAGTACTTC. Its protein is CASSPLASKNIQYF. Full variable domain (remainder filled in from reference TRBV5-1 and TRBJ2-4): KAGVTQTPRYLIKTRGQQVTLSCSPISGHRSVSWYQQTPGQGLQFLFEYFSETQRNKGNFPGRFSGRQFSNSRSEMNVSTLELGDSALYLCASSPLASKNIQYFGAGTRLSVL.